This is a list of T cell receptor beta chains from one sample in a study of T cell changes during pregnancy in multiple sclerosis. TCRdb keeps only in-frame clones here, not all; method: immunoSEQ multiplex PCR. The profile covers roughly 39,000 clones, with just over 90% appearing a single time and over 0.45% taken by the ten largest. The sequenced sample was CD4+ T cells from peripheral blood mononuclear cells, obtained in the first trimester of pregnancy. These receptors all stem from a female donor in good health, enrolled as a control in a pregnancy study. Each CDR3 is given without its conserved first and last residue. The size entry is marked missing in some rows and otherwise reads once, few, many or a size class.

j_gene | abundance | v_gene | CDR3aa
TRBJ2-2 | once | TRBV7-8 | ASSPSSTGELF
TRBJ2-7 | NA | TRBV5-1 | ASSSGTAYEQY
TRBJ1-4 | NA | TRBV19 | ASRWRKGQKLF
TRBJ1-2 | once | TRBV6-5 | ASITPGSSGYT
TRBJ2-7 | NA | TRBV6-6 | ATSRDNYYEQY
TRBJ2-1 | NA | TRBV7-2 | ASSLGGQVGQF
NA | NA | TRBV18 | ASSRSGQTDEQY
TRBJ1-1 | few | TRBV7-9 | ASSEQGNTEAF
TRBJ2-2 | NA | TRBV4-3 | ASSPGQGNTGELF
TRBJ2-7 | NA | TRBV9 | ASSVSGGGLYSQQY
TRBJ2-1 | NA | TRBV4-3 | ASSQDQLAGGHSYNEQF
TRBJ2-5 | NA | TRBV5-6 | ASSLPGRETQY
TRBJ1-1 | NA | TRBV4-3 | ASSQVPGTEAEAF
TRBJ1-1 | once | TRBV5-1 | ARESGGNTEAF
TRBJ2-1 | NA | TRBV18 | ASSPPVLATYNEQF
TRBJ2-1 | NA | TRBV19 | ASSIEGGGEQF
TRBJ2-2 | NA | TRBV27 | ASSFSAGELF
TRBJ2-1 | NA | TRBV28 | ASSSRDSRSYNEQF
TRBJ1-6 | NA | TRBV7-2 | ASSQKTGGRNSPLH
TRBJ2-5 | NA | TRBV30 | ALVRDNKETQY
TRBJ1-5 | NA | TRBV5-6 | ASSLPGSGQPQH
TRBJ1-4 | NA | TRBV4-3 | ASSRRLLEVGEKLF
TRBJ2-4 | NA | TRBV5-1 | ASSLGTSGGQLNIQY
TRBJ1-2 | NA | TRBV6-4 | ASRDTRHRGYGYT
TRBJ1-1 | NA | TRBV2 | AIDRGLSTEAF
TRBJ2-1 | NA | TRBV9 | ASSVEDTYNEQF
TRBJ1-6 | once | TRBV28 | ASRGQGSYNSPLH
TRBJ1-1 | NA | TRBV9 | ASSVGRVNTEAF
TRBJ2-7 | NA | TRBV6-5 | ASSADLGYEQY
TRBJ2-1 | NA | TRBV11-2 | ASSFFGGQDEQF
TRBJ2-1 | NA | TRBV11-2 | ASTPNSQRGATGQF
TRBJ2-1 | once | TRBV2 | ASRAGLAEYNEQF
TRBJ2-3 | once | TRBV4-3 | ASSLTLSGGTDTQY
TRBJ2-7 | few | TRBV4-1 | ASSQEGNSGGEQY
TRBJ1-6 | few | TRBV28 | ASGRDRVSPLH
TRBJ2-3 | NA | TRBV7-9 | ASSAMDRGGTQY
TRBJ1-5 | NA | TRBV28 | ASSFRGRGDNQPQH
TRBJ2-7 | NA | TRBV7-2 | ASSRNFDEQY
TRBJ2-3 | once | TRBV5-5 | ASSLSGQNTQY